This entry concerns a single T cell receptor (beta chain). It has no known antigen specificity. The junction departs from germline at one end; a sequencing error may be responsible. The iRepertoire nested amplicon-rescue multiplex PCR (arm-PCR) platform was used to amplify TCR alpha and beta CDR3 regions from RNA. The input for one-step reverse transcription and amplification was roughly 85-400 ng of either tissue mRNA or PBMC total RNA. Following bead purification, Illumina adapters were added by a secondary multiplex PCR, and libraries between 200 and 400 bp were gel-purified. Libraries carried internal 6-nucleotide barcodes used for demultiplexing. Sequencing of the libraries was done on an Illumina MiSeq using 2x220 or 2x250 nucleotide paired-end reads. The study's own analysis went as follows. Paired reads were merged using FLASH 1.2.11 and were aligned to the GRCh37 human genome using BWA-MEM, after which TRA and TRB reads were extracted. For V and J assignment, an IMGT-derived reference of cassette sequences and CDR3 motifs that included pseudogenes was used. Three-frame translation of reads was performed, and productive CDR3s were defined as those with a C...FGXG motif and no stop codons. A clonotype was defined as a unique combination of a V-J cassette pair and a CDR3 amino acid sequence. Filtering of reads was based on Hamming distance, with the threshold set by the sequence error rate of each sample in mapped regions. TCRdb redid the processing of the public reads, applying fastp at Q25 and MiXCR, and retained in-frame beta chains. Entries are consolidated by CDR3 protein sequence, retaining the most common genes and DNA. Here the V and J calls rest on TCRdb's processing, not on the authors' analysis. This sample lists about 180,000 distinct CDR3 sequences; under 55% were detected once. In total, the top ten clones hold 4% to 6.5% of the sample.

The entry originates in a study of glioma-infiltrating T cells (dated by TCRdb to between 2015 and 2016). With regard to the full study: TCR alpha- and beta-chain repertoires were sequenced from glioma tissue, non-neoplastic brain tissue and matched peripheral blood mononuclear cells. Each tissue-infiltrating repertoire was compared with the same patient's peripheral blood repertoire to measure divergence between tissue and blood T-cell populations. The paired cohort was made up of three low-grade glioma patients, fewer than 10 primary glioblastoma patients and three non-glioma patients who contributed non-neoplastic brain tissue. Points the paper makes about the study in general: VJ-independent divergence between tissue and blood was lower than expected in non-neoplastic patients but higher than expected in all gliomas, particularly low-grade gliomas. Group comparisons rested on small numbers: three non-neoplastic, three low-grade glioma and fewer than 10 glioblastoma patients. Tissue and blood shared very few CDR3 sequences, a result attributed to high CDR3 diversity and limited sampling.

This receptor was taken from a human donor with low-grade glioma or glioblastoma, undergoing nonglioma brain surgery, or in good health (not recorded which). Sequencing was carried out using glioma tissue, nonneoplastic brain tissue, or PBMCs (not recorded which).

The CDR3 region: CASSRQGNQSQHF. In nucleotide form, the sequence is TGTGCCAGCAGTCGACAGGGCAATCAGTCCCAGCATTTT. Rearrangement joined TRBV2 to TRBJ1-5; 7 central nucleotides agree with TRBD1. Per the germline V gene, SNHLY is the CDR1 and FYNNEI is the CDR2. The CDR3, cysteine through phenylalanine, is 13 amino acids long. Just CDR3 DNA is preserved here, 39 bases in frame from base 1.